A single sample gave rise to the 10 T cell receptor beta chains below, sequenced in a study of stem cell transplantation in POMP-related autoinflammatory disease. No antigen is known for these receptors. Study-level results: Fewer unique TRB V-J gene pairings were identified in patients with PRAID. Across all analyzed T-cell subsets, patients with PRAID tended toward reduced diversity and increased clonality.

Only in-frame clones appear in the TCRdb table, and some are missing; sequencing was by immunoSEQ multiplex PCR. The sample lists 7,000 to 9,000 clones, approximately 90% occurring once. Here the sequenced sample was CD8+ T cells from PBMCs, taken before stem cell transplantation. The receptors were gathered from a human donor with POMP-related autoinflammation and immune dysregulation (PRAID).

The chain couples TRBV11-2 to TRBJ2-3; D ambiguous. The germline V and J ends were trimmed by 5 bases and 9 bases, with 9 bases remaining between them. The V gene's germline CDR1 is SGHAT and CDR2 FQNNGV. The CDR3 totals 11 residues. CDR3 bases: TGTGCCAGCAGCGGTATCGAAACGCAGTATTTT. Translating it yields CASSGIETQYF.

This sequence joins TRBV19 and TRBJ2-7, with 8 positions matching TRBD1. V lost 6 bases to trimming and J lost 1 base; unmatched junction nucleotides: 8. Germline CDR1 reads LNHDA; CDR2 reads SQIVND (reference sequence). The CDR3 extends over 15 amino acids. This CDR3 is CASRQKTGESYEQYF. CDR3 coding DNA: TGTGCCAGTAGGCAAAAGACAGGGGAGTCCTACGAGCAGTACTTC.

The rearrangement joins TRBV5-5 to TRBJ1-1, with 7 bases lining up with TRBD1. V lost 1 base and J lost 0; bases outside the gene matches: 0. CDR1 SGHKS and CDR2 YYEKEE come from the germline V gene (reference sequence). This CDR3 has 14 residues. Written as DNA, the CDR3 is TGTGCCAGCAGCTTGACAGGGGTGAACACTGAAGCTTTCTTT. Its protein is CASSLTGVNTEAFF.

The chain is built from TRBV9 and TRBJ1-2; a possible D gene is TRBD1 (5 bases). This CDR3 is 16 amino acids long. V lost 0 bases and J 1 base, leaving 13 bases between the germline ends. From germline, CDR1 is SGDLS and CDR2 YYNGEE. The DNA for the CDR3 is TGTGCCAGCAGCGTAGGGGGGTTCCCCGGTAACTATGGCTACACCTTC. Translating gives CASSVGGFPGNYGYTF.

This clone was observed a single time. The chain has TRBV9 and TRBJ2-3, with 8 positions matching TRBD2. Germline V gene sequence: CDR1 SGDLS, CDR2 YYNGEE. V lost 2 bases to trimming and J lost 5 bases; unmatched junction nucleotides: 7. The CDR3 loop spans 15 amino acids. As DNA, the CDR3 is TGTGCCAGCAGCGTCTCCGCGGGGGGCTTAGATACGCAGTATTTT. It specifies CASSVSAGGLDTQYF.

V is TRBV4-2 and J is TRBJ2-7, with a tentative D call TRBD2 (6 bases). CDR1 and CDR2 (germline): LGHNA, YNFKEQ. The V end lost 1 base, the J end lost 3 bases, and 10 bases lay between the germline ends. The CDR3 has 14 residues. The CDR3 sequence: CASSQGGGVYEQYF. CDR3 in DNA: TGTGCCAGCAGCCAAGGGGGAGGAGTCTACGAGCAGTACTTC.

The rearrangement joins TRBV11-2 to TRBJ2-2, with D unresolved. There are 14 residues in the CDR3. The germline V gene has CDR1 SGHAT and CDR2 FQNNGV. Trimming left V 3 bases short and J 4 bases short, with 9 bases between. CDR3 region: CASSFGYGTGELFF. CDR3 in DNA: TGTGCCAGCAGCTTTGGGTATGGCACCGGGGAGCTGTTTTTT.

The chain joins TRBV9 to TRBJ2-7, with 12 positions matching TRBD2. Trimming took 0 bases from V and 7 from J; bases not matched to a gene: 2. The germline gives CDR1 SGDLS, CDR2 YYNGEE. The length of the CDR3 is 14 residues. CDR3 protein: CASSVGLAGVEQYF. The CDR3 DNA sequence: TGTGCCAGCAGCGTAGGACTAGCGGGGGTTGAGCAGTACTTC.

The rearrangement links TRBV4-2 to TRBJ1-6, with D hard to call. V lost 2 bases, J lost 0 bases, and 11 bases lay in between. This CDR3 has 17 amino acids. Germline lookup yields CDR1 LGHNA and CDR2 YNFKEQ. CDR3: CASSQRPPSSYNSPLHF. The CDR3 nucleotides read TGTGCCAGCAGCCAAAGGCCCCCCAGCTCCTATAATTCACCCCTCCACTTT.

The genes are TRBV5-4 and TRBJ2-7; D possibly corresponds to TRBD2 (5 bases). Trimming stripped 2 bases from V and 0 bases from J, with 12 bases between. The germline V gene has CDR1 SGHNT and CDR2 YYREEE (reference sequence). CDR3 size: 15 residues. The CDR3 coding sequence is TGTGCCAGCAGCTTCTGGCGGGCGAACTCCTACGAGCAGTACTTC. This codes for CASSFWRANSYEQYF.